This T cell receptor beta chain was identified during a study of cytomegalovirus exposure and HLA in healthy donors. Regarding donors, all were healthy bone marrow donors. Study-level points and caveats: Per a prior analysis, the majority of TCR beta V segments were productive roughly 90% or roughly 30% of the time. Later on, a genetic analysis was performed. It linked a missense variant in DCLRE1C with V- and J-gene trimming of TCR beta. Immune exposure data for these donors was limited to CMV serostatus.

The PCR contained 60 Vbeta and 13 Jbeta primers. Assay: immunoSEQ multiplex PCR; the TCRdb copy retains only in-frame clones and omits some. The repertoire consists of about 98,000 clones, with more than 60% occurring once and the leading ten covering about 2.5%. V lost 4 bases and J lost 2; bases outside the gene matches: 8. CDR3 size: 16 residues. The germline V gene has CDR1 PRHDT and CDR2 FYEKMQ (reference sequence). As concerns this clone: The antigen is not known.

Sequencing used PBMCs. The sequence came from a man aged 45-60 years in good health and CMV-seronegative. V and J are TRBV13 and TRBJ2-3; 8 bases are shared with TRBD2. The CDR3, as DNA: TGTGCCAGCAGCTCGGCAGGGACTAGTTCCACAGATACGCAGTATTTT. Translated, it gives CASSSAGTSSTDTQYF.